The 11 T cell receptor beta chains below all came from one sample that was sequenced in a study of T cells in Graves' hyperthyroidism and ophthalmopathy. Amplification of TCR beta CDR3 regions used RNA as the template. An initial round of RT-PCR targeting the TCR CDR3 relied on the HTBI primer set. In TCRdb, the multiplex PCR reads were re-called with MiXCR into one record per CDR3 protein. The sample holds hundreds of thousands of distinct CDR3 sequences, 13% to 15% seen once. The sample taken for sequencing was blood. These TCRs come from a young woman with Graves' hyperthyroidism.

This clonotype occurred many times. CDR3 residues: CASSLQGVEQYF. The CDR3 DNA reads TGCGCCAGCAGCTTACAGGGTGTGGAGCAGTACTTC. The rearrangement joins TRBV5-1 to TRBJ2-7, with D possibly matching TRBD1 (6 bases). This CDR3 is 12 amino acids long. V was clipped by 2 bases and J by 7 bases, with 10 bases between them. CDR1 is SGHRS and CDR2 is YFSETQ in the germline V gene.

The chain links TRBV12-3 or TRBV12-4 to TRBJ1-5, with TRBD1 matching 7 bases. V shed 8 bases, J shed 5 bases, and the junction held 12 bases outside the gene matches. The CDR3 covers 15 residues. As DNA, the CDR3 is TGTGCCAGCTCACCACCGTCCAGGGGGGATCAGCCCCAGCATTTT. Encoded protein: CASSPPSRGDQPQHF.

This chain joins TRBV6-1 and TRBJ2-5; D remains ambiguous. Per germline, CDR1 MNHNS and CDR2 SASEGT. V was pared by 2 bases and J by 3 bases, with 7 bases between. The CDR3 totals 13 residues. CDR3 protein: CASSEFGKETQYF. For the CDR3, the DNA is TGTGCCAGCAGTGAATTCGGAAAAGAGACCCAGTACTTC.

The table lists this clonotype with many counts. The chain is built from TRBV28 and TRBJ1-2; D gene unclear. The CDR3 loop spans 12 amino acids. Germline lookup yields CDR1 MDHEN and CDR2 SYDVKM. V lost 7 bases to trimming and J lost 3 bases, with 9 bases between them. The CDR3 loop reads CASKSTYYGYTF. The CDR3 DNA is TGTGCCAGCAAGAGCACCTACTATGGCTACACCTTC.

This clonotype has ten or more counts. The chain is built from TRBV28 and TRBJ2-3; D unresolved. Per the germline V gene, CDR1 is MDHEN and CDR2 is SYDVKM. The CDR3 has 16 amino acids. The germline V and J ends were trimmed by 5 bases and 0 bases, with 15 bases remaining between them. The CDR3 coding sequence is TGTGCCAGCAGTCTCCCCTCAGGACCTAGCACAGATACGCAGTATTTT. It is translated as CASSLPSGPSTDTQYF.

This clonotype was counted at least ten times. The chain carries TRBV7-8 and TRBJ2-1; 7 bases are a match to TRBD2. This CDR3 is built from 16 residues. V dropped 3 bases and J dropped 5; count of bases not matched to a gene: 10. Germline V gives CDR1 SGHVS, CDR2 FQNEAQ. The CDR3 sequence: CASSFVGTTRNNEQFF. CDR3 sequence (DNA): TGTGCCAGCAGCTTCGTCGGGACTACCCGGAACAATGAGCAGTTCTTC.

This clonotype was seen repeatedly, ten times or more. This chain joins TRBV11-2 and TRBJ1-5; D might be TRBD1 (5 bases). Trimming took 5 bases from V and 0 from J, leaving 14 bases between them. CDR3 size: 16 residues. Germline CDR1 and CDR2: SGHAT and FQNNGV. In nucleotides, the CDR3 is TGTGCCAGCAGCCGTTTCACAGGATATAGCAATCAGCCCCAGCATTTT. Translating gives CASSRFTGYSNQPQHF. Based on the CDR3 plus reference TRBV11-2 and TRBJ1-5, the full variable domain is EAGVAQSPRYKIIEKRQSVAFWCNPISGHATLYWYQQILGQGPKLLIQFQNNGVVDDSQLPKDRFSAERLKGVDSTLKIQPAKLEDSAVYLCASSRFTGYSNQPQHFGDGTRLSIL.

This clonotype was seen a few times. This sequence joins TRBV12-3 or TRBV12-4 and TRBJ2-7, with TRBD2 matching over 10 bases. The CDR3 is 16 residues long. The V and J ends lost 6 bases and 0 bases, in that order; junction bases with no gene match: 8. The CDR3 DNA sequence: TGTGCCAGCAGCGCTAAGGGGACTAGCGCCTCCTACGAGCAGTACTTC. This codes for CASSAKGTSASYEQYF.

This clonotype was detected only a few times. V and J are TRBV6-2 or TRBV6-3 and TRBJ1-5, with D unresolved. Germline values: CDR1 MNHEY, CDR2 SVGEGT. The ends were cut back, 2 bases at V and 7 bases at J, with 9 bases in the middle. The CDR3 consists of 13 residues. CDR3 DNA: TGTGCCAGCAGTTACGAGGTCTGGCAGCCCCAGCATTTT. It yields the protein CASSYEVWQPQHF.

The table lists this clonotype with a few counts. The chain's CDR3 is CSATLGIRAGFPETQYF. The CDR3, as DNA: TGCAGTGCTACGTTGGGTATTAGGGCCGGGTTCCCAGAGACCCAGTACTTC. J is TRBJ2-5 and V is TRBV20-1; D remains ambiguous. The CDR3 is made up of 17 amino acids. Trimming removed 4 bases from V and 4 bases from J, with 25 bases in between. CDR1 and CDR2 (germline): DFQATT, SNEGSKA (reference sequence).

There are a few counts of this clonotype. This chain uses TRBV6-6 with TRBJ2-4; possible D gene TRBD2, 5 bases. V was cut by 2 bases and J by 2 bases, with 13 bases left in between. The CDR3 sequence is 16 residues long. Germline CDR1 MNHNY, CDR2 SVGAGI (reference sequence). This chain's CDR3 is CASSYGTDFSKNIQYF. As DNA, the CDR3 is TGTGCCAGCAGTTACGGCACGGACTTTTCCAAAAACATTCAGTACTTC.